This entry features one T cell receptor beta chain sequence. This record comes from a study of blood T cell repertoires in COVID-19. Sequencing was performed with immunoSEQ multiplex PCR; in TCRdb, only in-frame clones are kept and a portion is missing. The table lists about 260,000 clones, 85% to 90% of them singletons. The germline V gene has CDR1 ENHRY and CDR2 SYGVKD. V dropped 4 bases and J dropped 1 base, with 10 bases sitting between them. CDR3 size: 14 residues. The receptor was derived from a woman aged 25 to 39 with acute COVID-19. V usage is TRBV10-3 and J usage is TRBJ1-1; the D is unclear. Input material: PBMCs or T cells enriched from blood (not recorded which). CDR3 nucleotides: TGTGCCATCAGTGGCGGAATTCGGAACACTGAAGCTTTCTTT. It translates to CAISGGIRNTEAFF.